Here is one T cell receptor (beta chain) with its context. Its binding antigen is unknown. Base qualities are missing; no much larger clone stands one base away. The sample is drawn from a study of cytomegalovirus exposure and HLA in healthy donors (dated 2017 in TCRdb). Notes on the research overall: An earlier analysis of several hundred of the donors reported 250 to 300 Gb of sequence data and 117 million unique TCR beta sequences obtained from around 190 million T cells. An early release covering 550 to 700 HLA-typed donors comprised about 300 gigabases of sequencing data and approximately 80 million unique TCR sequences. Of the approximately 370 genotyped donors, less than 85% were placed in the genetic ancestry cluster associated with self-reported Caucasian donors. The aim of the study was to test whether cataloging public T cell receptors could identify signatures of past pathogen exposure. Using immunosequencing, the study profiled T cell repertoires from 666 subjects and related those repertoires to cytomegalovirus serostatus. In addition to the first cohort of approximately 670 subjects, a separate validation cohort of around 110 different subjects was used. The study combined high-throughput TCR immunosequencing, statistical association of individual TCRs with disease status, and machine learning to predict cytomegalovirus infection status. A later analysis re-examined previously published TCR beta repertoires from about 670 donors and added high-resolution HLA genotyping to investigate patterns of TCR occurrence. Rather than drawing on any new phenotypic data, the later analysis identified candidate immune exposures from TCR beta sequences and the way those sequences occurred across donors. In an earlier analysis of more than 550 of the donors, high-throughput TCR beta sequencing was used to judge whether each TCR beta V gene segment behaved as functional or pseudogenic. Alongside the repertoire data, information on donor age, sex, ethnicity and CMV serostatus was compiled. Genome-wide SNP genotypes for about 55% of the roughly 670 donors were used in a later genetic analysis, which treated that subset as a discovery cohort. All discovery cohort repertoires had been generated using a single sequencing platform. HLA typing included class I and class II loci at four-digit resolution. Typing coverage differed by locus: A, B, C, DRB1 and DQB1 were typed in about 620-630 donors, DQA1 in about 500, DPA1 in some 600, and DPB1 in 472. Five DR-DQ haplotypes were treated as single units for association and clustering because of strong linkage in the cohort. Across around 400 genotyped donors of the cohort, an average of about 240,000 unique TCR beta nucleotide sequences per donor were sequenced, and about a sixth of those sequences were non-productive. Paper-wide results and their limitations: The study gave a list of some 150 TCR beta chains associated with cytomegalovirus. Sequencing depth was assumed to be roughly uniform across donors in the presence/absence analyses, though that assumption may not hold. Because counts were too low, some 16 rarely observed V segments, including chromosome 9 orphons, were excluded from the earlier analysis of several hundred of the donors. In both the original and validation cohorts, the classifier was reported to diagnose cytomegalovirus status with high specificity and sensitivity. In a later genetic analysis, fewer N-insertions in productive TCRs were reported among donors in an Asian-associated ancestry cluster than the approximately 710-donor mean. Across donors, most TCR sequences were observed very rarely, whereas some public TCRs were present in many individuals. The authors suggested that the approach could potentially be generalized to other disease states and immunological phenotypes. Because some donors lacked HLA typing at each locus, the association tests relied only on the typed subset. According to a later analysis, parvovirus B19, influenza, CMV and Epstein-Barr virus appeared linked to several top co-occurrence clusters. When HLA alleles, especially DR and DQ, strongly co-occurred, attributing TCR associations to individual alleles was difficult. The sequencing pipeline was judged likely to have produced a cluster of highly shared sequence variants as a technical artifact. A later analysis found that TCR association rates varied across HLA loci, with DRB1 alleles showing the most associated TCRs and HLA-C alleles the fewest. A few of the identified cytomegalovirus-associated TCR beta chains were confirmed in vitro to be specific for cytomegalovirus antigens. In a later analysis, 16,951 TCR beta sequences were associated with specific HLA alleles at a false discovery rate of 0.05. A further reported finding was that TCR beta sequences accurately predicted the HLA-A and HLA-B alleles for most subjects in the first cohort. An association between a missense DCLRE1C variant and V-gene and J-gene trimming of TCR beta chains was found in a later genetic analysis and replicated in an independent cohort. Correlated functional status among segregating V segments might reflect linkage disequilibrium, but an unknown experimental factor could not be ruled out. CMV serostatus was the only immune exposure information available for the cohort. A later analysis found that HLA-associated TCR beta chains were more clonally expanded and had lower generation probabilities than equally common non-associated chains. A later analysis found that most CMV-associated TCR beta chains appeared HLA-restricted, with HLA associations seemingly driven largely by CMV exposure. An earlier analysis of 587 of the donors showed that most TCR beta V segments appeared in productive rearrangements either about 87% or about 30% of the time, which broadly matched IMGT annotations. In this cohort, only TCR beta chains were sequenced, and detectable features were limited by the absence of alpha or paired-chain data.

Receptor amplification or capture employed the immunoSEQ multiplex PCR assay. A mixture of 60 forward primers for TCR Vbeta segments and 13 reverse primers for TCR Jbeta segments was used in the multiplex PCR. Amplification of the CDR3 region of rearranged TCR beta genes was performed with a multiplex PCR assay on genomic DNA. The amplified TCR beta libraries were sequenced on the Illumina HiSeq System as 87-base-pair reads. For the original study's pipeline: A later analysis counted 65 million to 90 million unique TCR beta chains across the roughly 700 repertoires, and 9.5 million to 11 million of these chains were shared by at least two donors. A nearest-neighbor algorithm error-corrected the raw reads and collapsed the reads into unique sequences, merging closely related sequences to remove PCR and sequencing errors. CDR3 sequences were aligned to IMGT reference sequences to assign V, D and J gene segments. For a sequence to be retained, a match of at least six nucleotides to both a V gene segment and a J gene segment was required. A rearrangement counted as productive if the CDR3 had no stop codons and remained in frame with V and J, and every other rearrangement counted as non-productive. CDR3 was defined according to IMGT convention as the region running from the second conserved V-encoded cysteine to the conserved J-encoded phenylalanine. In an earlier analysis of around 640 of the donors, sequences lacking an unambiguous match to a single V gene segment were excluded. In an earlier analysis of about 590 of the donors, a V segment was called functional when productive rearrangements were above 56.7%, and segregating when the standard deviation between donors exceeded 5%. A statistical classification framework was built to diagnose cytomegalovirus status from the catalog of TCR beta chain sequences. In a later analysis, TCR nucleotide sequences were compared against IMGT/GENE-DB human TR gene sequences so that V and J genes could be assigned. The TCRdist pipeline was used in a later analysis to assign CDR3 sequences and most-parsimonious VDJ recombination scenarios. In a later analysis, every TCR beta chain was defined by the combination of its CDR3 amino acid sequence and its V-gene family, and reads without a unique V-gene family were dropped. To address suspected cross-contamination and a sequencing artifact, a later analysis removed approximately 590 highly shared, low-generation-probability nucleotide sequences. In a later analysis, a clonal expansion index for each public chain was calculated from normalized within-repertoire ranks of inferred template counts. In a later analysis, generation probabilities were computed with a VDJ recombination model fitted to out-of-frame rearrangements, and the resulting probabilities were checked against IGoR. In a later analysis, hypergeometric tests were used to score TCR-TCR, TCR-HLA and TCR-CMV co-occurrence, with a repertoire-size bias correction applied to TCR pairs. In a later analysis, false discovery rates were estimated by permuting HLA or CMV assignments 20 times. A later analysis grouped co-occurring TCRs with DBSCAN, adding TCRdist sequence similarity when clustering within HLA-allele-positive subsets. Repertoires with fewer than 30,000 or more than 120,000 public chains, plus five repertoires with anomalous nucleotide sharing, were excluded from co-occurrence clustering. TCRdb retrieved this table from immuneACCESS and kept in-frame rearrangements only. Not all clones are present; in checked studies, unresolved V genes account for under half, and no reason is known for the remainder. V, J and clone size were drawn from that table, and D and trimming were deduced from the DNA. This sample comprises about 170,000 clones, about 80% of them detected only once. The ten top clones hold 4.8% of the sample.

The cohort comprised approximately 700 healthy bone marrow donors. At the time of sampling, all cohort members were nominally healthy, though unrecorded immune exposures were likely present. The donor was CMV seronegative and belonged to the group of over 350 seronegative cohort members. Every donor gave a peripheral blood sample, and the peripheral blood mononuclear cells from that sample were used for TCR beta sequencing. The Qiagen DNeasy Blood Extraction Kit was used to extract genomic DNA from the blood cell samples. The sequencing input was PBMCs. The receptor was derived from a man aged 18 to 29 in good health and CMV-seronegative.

CDR3 region: CASSQGGLAAGELFF. The sequenced DNA is TGCGCCAGCAGCCAAGGAGGACTAGCGGCCGGGGAGCTGTTTTTT. The chain couples TRBV4-1 to TRBJ2-2, with 10 bases matching TRBD2. Measured from the cysteine to the phenylalanine, the CDR3 is 15 residues long. CDR3 DNA is the only sequence kept; it has 45 bases, read in frame from the first base. Here V drops 1 base and J drops 6 bases, and the junction holds 2 bases not matched to any gene. The germline V gene yields MGHRA for CDR1 and YSYEKL for CDR2.